The rows below give T cell receptor beta chains drawn from one sample of a study of cytomegalovirus exposure and HLA in healthy donors. The data were produced by immunoSEQ multiplex PCR, yet TCRdb's version contains in-frame clones alone and is incomplete. The profile shows under 200,000 clones, under 85% of them singletons. The sequencing sample was made of PBMCs. Receptors originate from a female donor in good health and CMV-seronegative. The conserved cysteine and the conserved F or W are not part of the CDR3 here. A D gene is named only where the DNA matches it firmly.

v_gene	d_gene	j_gene	CDR3aa
TRBV5-6	TRBD2	TRBJ2-7	ASSVYRDYPNEQY
TRBV15	TRBD1	TRBJ1-3	ATSKSGTGIGGNTIY
TRBV28	-	TRBJ1-5	ASGGGGYSNQPQH
TRBV18	TRBD1	TRBJ1-1	ASSPYGTENTEAF
TRBV5-1	TRBD2	TRBJ2-1	ASSSASGRLVEQF
TRBV6-5	-	TRBJ2-1	ASKPGFGFGEQF
TRBV15	-	TRBJ2-3	ATSRDRQGWDTQY
TRBV28	-	TRBJ2-1	ASSLRQLAYNEQF
TRBV5-1	-	TRBJ1-1	ASSFLQGPVTEAF
TRBV5-4	-	TRBJ2-5	ASSLDRYQETQY
TRBV28	TRBD1	TRBJ1-2	ASSLRQGDYGYT
TRBV20-1	-	TRBJ1-2	SARPDGYT
TRBV27	TRBD2	TRBJ2-5	ASTAGGQETQY
TRBV5-1	-	TRBJ2-1	ASSLGTRGNEQF
TRBV11-3	-	TRBJ2-7	ASSLNNYEQY